The present entry profiles one T cell receptor (beta chain) with its context. Per the germline V gene, CDR1 is MNHNY and CDR2 is SVGAGI (reference sequence). V gave up 7 bases and J gave up 5 bases, with 10 bases separating them. This CDR3 region has 12 residues. The naive CD8 subset, CD45RO-negative cells positively selected for CCR7, excluded terminally differentiated effector memory CD45RA+ cells. TCRdb's table, derived via immunoSEQ multiplex PCR, lists solely in-frame clones and lacks some. The sample lists about 580,000 clones, roughly 98% seen once, with roughly 0.29% in the top ten. The data originate from a study of shared clonotypes between healthy human individuals.

This TCR derives from a man under 40 in good health. Sequenced sample: naive CD8+ T cells sorted from blood. V is TRBV6-6 and J is TRBJ2-3; no clear D gene. The CDR3 DNA reads as TGTGCCAGCACCCAAAGCCAAGATACGCAGTATTTT. It codes for CASTQSQDTQYF.